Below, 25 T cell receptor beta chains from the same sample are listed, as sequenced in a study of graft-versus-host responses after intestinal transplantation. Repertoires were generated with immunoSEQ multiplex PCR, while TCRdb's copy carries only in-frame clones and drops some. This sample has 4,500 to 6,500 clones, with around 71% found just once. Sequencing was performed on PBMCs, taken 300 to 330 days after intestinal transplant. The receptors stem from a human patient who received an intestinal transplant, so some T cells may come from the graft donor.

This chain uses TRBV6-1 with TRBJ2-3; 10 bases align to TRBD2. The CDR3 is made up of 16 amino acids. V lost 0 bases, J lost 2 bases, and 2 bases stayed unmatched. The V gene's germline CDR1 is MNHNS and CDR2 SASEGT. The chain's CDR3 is CASSEALAGATDTQYF. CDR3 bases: TGTGCCAGCAGTGAAGCGCTAGCGGGGGCCACAGATACGCAGTATTTT.

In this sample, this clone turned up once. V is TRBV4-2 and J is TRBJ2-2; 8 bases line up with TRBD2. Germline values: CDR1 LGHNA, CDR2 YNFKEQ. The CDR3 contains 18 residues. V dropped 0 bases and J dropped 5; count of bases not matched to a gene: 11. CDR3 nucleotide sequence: TGTGCCAGCAGCCAAGATCGGTCCGGGAGGGAGGAAACCGGGGAGCTGTTTTTT. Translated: CASSQDRSGREETGELFF.

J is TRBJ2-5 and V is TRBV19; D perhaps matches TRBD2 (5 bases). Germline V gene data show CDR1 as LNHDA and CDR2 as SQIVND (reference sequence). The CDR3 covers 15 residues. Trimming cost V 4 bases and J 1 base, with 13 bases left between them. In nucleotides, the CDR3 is TGTGCCAGTAGTACCCAACTAGATCCCCAAGAGACCCAGTACTTC. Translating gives CASSTQLDPQETQYF.

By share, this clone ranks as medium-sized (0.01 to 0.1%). The CDR3 coding sequence is TGTGCCAGCAACCCCGGGACGAACCTTTTCGATGAGCAGTTCTTC. Translation: CASNPGTNLFDEQFF. V is TRBV7-9 and J is TRBJ2-1; the D gene could be TRBD1 or TRBD2 (5 bases each). Trimming took off 7 bases at V and 8 bases at J, with 21 bases between the two ends. Germline CDR1 is SEHNR and CDR2 is FQNEAQ (reference sequence). The CDR3 contains 15 residues.

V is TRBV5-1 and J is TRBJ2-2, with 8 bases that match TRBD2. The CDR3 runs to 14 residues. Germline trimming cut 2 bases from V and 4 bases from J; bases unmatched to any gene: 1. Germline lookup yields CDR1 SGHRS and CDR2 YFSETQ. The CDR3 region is CASSLTSGTGELFF. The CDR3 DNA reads TGCGCCAGCAGCTTAACTAGCGGCACCGGGGAGCTGTTTTTT. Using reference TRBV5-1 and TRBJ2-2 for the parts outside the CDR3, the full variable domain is KAGVTQTPRYLIKTRGQQVTLSCSPISGHRSVSWYQQTPGQGLQFLFEYFSETQRNKGNFPGRFSGRQFSNSRSEMNVSTLELGDSALYLCASSLTSGTGELFFGEGSRLTVL.

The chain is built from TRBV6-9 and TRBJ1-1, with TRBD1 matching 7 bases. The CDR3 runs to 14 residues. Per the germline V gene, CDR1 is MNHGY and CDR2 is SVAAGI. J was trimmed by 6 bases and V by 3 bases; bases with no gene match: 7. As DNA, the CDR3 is TGTGCCAGCAGTTACTTTGGACAGGACGCTGAAGCTTTCTTT. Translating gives CASSYFGQDAEAFF.

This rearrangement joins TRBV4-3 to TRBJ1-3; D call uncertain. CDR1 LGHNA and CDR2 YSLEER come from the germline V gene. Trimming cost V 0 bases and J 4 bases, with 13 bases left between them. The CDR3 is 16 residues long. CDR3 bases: TGCGCCAGCAGCCAAGAACTCGGGGTGGAGGGAAACACCATATATTTT. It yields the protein CASSQELGVEGNTIYF.

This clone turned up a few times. This chain's CDR3 is CASSFRRQGHEQYF. The CDR3 nucleotides are TGTGCCAGCAGCTTCCGCCGACAGGGGCACGAGCAGTACTTC. This chain uses TRBV7-9 with TRBJ2-7; 8 bases agree with TRBD1. Germline CDR1 and CDR2: SEHNR and FQNEAQ (reference sequence). The length of the CDR3 is 14 residues. The junction had 6 bases not matched to a gene; V was cut back by 3 bases and J by 5 bases.

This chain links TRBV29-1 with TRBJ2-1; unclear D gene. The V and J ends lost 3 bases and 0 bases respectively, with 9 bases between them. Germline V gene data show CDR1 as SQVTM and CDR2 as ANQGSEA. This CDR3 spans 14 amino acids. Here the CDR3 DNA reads TGCAGCGTTGATAGGTGGAGCTCCTACAATGAGCAGTTCTTC. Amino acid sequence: CSVDRWSSYNEQFF.

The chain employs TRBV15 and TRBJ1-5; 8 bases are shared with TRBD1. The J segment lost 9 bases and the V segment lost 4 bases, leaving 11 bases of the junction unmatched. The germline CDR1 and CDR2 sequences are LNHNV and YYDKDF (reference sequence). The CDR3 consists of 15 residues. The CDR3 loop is CATSMDRVDPWPQHF. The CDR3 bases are TGTGCCACCAGCATGGACAGGGTCGACCCATGGCCCCAGCATTTT.

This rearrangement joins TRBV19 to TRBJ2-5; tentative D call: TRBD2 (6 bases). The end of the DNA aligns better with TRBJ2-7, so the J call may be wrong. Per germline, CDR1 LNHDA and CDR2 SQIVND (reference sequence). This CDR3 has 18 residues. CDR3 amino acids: CASSSAGTATFGAYEQYF. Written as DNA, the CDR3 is TGTGCCAGTAGTTCGGCCGGGACTGCGACATTTGGGGCCTACGAGCAGTACTTC.

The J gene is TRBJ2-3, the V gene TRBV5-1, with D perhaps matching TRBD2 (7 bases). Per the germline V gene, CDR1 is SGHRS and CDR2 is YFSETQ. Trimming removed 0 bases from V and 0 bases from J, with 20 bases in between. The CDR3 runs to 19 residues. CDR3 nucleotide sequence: TGCGCCAGCAGCTTGGATAGTTGGGGGGGCAAGAATAGCACAGATACGCAGTATTTT. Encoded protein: CASSLDSWGGKNSTDTQYF.

CDR3 nucleotides: TGTGCCAGCAGCCTTAGGGAGGGGGCGAAGTGTGCGAAGAACACTGAAGCTTTCTTT. Its protein is CASSLREGAKCAKNTEAFF. The J gene is TRBJ1-1, the V gene TRBV21-1. TRBV21-1 is designated a pseudogene. This CDR3 has 19 amino acids.

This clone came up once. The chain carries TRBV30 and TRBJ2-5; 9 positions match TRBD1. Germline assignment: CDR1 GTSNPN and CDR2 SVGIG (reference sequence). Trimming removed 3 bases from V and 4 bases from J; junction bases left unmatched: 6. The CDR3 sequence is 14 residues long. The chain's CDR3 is CAWRDTGGAETQYF. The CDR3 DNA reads TGTGCCTGGAGAGATACAGGGGGCGCAGAGACCCAGTACTTC.

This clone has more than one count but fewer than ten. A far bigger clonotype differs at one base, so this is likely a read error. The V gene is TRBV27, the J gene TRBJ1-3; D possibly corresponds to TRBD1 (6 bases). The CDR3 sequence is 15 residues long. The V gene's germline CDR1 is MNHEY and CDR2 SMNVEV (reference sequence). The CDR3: CARSLSWGTGNTIYF. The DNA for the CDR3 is TGTGCCAGGAGTTTATCGTGGGGGACAGGAAACACCATATATTTT.

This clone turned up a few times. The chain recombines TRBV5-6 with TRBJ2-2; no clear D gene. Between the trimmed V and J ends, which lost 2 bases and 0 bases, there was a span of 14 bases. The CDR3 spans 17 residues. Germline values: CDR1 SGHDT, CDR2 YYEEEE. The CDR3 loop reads CASSFASRATNTGELFF. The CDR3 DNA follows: TGTGCCAGCAGCTTCGCATCCCGGGCCACGAACACCGGGGAGCTGTTTTTT.

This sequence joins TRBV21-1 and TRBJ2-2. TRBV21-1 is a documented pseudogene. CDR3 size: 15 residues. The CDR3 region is CASGNQCSGTGELFF. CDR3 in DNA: TGTGCCAGCGGGAACCAATGCTCGGGCACCGGGGAGCTGTTTTTT.

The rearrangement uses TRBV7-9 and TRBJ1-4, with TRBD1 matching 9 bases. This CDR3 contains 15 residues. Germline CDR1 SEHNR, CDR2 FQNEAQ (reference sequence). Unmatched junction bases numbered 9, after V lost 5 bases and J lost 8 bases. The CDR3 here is CASSRFGTGNEKLFF. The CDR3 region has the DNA TGTGCCAGCAGCCGATTTGGGACAGGGAACGAAAAACTGTTTTTT.

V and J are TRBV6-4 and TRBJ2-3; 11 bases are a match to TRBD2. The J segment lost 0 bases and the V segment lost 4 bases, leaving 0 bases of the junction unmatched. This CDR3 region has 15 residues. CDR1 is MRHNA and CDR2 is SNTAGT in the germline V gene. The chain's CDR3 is CASSASGGSTDTQYF. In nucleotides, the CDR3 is TGTGCCAGCAGTGCTAGCGGGGGGAGCACAGATACGCAGTATTTT.

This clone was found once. The CDR3, as DNA: TGTGCCAGCAGCTTGGCCTTCGACAACGAGCAGTACTTC. This codes for CASSLAFDNEQYF. V and J are TRBV5-6 and TRBJ2-5, with unresolved D. The last part of the DNA fits TRBJ2-7 better; the J call may be wrong. This CDR3 has 13 amino acids. Looked up from germline, CDR1 is SGHDT and CDR2 is YYEEEE.

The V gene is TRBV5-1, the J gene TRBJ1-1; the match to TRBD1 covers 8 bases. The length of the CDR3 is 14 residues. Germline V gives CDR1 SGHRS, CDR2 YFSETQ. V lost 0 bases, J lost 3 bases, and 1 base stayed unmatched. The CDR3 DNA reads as TGCGCCAGCAGCTTGGCAGGGGGCCACACTGAAGCTTTCTTT. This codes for CASSLAGGHTEAFF.

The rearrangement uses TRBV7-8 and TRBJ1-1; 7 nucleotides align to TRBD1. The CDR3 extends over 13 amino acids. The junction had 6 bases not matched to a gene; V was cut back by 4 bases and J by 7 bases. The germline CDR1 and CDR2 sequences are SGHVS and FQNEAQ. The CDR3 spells CASSYGTALEAFF. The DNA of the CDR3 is TGTGCCAGCAGCTACGGGACAGCCCTTGAAGCTTTCTTT.

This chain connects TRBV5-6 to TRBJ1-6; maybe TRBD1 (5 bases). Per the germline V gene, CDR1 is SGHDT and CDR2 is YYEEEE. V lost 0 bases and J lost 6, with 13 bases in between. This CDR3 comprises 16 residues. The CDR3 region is CASSLGQGGSNSPLHF. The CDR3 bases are TGTGCCAGCAGCTTGGGGCAGGGAGGGAGTAATTCACCCCTCCACTTT.

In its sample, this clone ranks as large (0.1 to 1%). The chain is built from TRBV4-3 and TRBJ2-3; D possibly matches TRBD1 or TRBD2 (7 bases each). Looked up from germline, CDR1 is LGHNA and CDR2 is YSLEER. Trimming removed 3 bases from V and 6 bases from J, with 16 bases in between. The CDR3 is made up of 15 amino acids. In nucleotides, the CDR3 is TGCGCCAGCAGCCAGGATGACAGGGAGGGGGATACGCAGTATTTT. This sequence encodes CASSQDDREGDTQYF.

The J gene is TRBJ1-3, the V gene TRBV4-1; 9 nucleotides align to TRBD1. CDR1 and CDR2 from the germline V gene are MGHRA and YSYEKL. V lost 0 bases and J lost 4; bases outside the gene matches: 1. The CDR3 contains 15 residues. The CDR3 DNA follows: TGCGCCAGCAGCCAAGACACAGGGGGCGGAAACACCATATATTTT. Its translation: CASSQDTGGGNTIYF.